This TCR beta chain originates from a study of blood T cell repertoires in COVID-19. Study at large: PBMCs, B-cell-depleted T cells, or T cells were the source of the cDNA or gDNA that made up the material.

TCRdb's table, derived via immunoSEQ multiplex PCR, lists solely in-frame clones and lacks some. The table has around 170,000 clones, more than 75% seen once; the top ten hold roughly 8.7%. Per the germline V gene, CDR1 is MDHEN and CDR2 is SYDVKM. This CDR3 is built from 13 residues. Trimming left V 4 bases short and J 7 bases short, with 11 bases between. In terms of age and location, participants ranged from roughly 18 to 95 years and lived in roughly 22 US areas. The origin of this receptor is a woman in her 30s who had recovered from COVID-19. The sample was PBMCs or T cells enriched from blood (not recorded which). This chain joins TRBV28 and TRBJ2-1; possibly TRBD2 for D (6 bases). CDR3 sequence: CASSWGLLNEQFF. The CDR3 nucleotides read TGTGCCAGCAGTTGGGGACTTCTTAATGAGCAGTTCTTC.